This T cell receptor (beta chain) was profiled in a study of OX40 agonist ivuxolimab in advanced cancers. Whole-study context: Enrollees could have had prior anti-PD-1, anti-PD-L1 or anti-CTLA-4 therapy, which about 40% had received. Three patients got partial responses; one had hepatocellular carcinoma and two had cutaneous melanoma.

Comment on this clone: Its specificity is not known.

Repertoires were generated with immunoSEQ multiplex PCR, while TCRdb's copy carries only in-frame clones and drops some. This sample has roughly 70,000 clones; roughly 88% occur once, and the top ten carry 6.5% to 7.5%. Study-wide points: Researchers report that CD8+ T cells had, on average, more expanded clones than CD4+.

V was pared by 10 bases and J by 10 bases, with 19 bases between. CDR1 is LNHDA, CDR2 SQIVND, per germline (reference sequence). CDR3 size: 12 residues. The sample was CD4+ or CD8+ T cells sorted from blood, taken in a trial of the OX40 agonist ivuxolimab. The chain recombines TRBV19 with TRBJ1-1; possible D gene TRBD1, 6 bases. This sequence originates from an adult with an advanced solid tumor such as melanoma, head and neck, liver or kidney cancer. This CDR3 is CATWGRGQGAFF. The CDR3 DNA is TGTGCCACTTGGGGCAGGGGCCAGGGAGCTTTCTTT.